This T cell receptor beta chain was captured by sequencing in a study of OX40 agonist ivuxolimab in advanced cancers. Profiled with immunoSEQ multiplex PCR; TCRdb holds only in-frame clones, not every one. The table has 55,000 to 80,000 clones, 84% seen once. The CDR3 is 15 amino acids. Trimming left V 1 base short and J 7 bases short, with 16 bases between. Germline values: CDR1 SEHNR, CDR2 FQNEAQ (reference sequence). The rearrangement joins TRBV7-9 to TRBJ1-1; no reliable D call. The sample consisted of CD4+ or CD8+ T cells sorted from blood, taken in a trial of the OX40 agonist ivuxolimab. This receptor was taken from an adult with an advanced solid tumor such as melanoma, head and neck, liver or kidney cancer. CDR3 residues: CASSLGIRAGGEAFF. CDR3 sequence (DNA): TGTGCCAGCAGCTTAGGTATTAGAGCAGGCGGTGAAGCTTTCTTT.